Sequencing of this TCR beta chain was carried out in a study of control samples from healthy donors and cancer patients. Data came from immunoSEQ multiplex PCR; TCRdb stores just in-frame clones and leaves some out. This repertoire shows over 150,000 clones, almost 90% found once; its top ten account for approximately 1.4%. This clonotype was obtained from a woman aged 50 to 60 in good health. The sample was blood.

CDR3 coding DNA: TGTGCCAGCAGCCAAGAACGGTACGCGCGGGTCTATACGCAGTATTTT. Translating it yields CASSQERYARVYTQYF. V gene TRBV14 combines with J gene TRBJ2-3, with D maybe TRBD2 (5 bases). Looked up from germline, CDR1 is SGHDN and CDR2 is FVKESK. The CDR3 is 16 residues long. The germline V and J ends were trimmed by 0 bases and 7 bases, with 17 bases remaining between them.